A single sample gave rise to the 29 T cell receptor beta chains below, sequenced in a study of Graves' ophthalmopathy and Graves' hyperthyroidism. As the template, RNA transcripts were used to amplify TCR beta CDR3 regions. Second-round multiplex PCR came after a first-round RT-PCR that employed HTBI primers. TCRdb re-derived calls from the multiplex PCR reads in MiXCR, one entry per CDR3 protein. The sample lists fewer than 400,000 distinct CDR3 sequences, around 20% occurring once. Sequencing used peripheral blood. These receptors came from a woman aged 18-35 years with Graves' ophthalmopathy.

This clonotype was observed a handful of times. The rearrangement uses TRBV30 and TRBJ2-2; D might be TRBD1 or TRBD2, each matching 5 bases. The V gene lost 0 bases and the J gene lost 1 base, with 15 bases spanning the gap. Germline CDR1 is GTSNPN and CDR2 is SVGIG (reference sequence). The CDR3 sequence is 17 residues long. CDR3 protein: CAWSVVGVNLNTGELFF. Written as DNA, the CDR3 is TGTGCCTGGAGTGTCGTGGGGGTTAACCTGAACACCGGGGAGCTGTTTTTT.

This clonotype has a count of ten or more. This chain joins TRBV27 and TRBJ2-2; a possible D gene is TRBD1 (6 bases). Trimming took 1 base from V and 1 from J, leaving 13 bases between them. Germline V gene data show CDR1 as MNHEY and CDR2 as SMNVEV (reference sequence). The CDR3 has 17 amino acids. DNA for the CDR3: TGTGCCAGCAGTTTATTGGTAGTACAGGGGAACACCGGGGAGCTGTTTTTT. Its translation is CASSLLVVQGNTGELFF.

This clonotype was counted ten times or more. This could be a read error, since a much larger clone is one nucleotide away. The chain combines TRBV6-1 with TRBJ1-1; TRBD1 might be the D (6 bases). Germline V CDR1 and CDR2: MNHNS, SASEGT. The V end was cut by 8 bases, the J end by 4 bases, with 14 bases between. The CDR3 sequence is 13 residues long. The CDR3 nucleotides read TGTGCCAGCTTAGAGGGGGTGAGCACTGAAGCTTTCTTT. Translation: CASLEGVSTEAFF.

In this sample, this clonotype turned up many times. J is TRBJ2-4 and V is TRBV28; the D gene is possibly TRBD2 (6 bases). Germline-derived CDR1 and CDR2 are MDHEN and SYDVKM. The ends were cut back, 6 bases at V and 4 bases at J, with 13 bases in the middle. The CDR3 has 14 residues. The CDR3 coding sequence is TGTGCCAGCAGCTTAGGAGGGGCGAAAAACATTCAGTACTTC. It is translated as CASSLGGAKNIQYF.

This clonotype came up many times. The rearrangement links TRBV28 to TRBJ2-5; 14 bases are a match to TRBD2. J was trimmed by 3 bases and V by 5 bases; bases with no gene match: 11. The CDR3 is 18 amino acids. Germline V CDR1 and CDR2: MDHEN, SYDVKM. The CDR3 region is CASSTRLPGLAGEETQYF. CDR3 bases: TGTGCCAGCAGTACCCGCCTCCCGGGACTAGCGGGAGAAGAGACCCAGTACTTC.

At least ten counts were recorded for this clonotype. The chain employs TRBV12-3 or TRBV12-4 and TRBJ1-2, with TRBD1 identical over 11 bases. CDR3 length: 15 residues. V shed 5 bases, J shed 7 bases, and the junction held 9 bases outside the gene matches. The CDR3 region is CASSPPPGTGGGYTF. The CDR3 DNA follows: TGTGCCAGCAGTCCCCCCCCCGGGACAGGGGGTGGCTACACCTTC.

This clonotype has a count of ten or more. This sequence joins TRBV4-1 and TRBJ1-1, with D maybe TRBD1 (5 bases). V lost 1 base and J 8 bases, leaving 14 bases between the germline ends. Germline V gene sequence: CDR1 MGHRA, CDR2 YSYEKL. This CDR3 has 14 amino acids. In nucleotides, the CDR3 is TGCGCCAGCAGCCAAGTTGGCAGGGCCGCAGAAGCTTTCTTT. Protein sequence: CASSQVGRAAEAFF.

The table lists this clonotype with many counts. The chain couples TRBV6-5 to TRBJ2-5; D may match TRBD1 or TRBD2 (5 bases each). V lost 2 bases and J 9 bases, leaving 22 bases between the germline ends. Germline V CDR1 and CDR2: MNHEY, SVGAGI. There are 16 residues in the CDR3. The chain's CDR3 is CASSYILRDALGAQYF. The CDR3 region has the DNA TGTGCCAGCAGTTACATCCTCCGGGACGCACTGGGAGCCCAGTACTTC.

In the case of this clonotype: A junction end diverges from the germline sequence, so it may reflect a read error. The rearrangement links TRBV6-1 to TRBJ2-2; 15 bases agree with TRBD2. The CDR3 consists of 15 residues. Germline V lookup: CDR1 MNHNS, CDR2 SASEGT. The CDR3 region is CASSRTSGRAGELFF. For the CDR3, the DNA is TGTGCCAGCAGTCGGACTAGCGGGAGGGCCGGAGAGCTGTTTTTT.

This clonotype was observed at least ten times. A much larger clone sits a single nucleotide away, making a read error possible. The chain has TRBV7-2 and TRBJ1-6, with D maybe TRBD1 (6 bases). V lost 0 bases and J 9 bases, leaving 6 bases between the germline ends. CDR1 and CDR2 (germline): SGHTA, FQGNSA. This CDR3 has 13 amino acids. The CDR3 coding sequence is TGTGCCAGCAGCTTAGCCAGGGGTTCACCCCTCCACTTT. Translation: CASSLARGSPLHF. The full variable domain, rest sourced from reference TRBV7-2 and TRBJ1-6, is GAGVSQSPSNKVTEKGKDVELRCDPISGHTALYWYRQSLGQGLEFLIYFQGNSAPDKSGLPSDRFSAERTGGSVSTLTIQRTQQEDSAVYLCASSLARGSPLHFGNGTRLTVT.

This clonotype was counted only a few times. CDR3 nucleotides: TGTGCTAGTGGTTTGGTACTTTTGGCGCGGTTCGACACTGAAGCTTTCTTT. Amino acid sequence: CASGLVLLARFDTEAFF. The V gene is TRBV12-5, the J gene TRBJ1-1; D not certain. The CDR3 is made up of 17 amino acids. In germline, CDR1 is LGHNT, CDR2 FRNRAP. Trimming pared 0 bases from V and 3 bases from J, leaving 17 bases between. Combining the CDR3 with reference TRBV12-5 and TRBJ1-1 gives the whole variable domain DARVTQTPRHKVTEMGQEVTMRCQPILGHNTVFWYRQTMMQGLELLAYFRNRAPLDDSGMPKDRFSAEMPDATLATLKIQPSEPRDSAVYFCASGLVLLARFDTEAFFGQGTRLTVV.

This clonotype was detected ten times or more. This chain joins TRBV7-3 and TRBJ1-1, with 7 bases lining up with TRBD1. J gave up 7 bases and V 3 bases, and 14 bases lay outside the gene matches. This CDR3 spans 16 amino acids. Per germline, CDR1 SGHTA and CDR2 FQGTGA. The DNA for the CDR3 is TGTGCCAGCAGCTTGATAGCAGGGGGGCTGGGAGGTGAAGCTTTCTTT. As protein: CASSLIAGGLGGEAFF.

This clonotype showed up many times. The chain carries TRBV6-1 and TRBJ1-1, with 7 bases identical to TRBD1. V lost 6 bases to trimming and J lost 7 bases; unmatched junction nucleotides: 8. This CDR3 region has 13 residues. The germline CDR1 and CDR2 sequences are MNHNS and SASEGT. CDR3 coding DNA: TGTGCCAGCAGATTGACAGGGAGGCATGAAGCTTTCTTT. Its protein is CASRLTGRHEAFF.

Only a few counts were recorded for this clonotype. The genes are TRBV28 and TRBJ2-2; D call uncertain. CDR3 length equals 12 residues. Germline CDR1 and CDR2: MDHEN and SYDVKM. Trimming took off 7 bases at V and 5 bases at J, with 8 bases between the two ends. The CDR3 loop is CASNTPTGELFF. The CDR3 nucleotides are TGTGCCAGCAACACACCGACCGGGGAGCTGTTTTTT. The full variable domain, in which reference TRBV28 and TRBJ2-2 provide the parts outside the CDR3, is DVKVTQSSRYLVKRTGEKVFLECVQDMDHENMFWYRQDPGLGLRLIYFSYDVKMKEKGDIPEGYSVSREKKERFSLILESASTNQTSMYLCASNTPTGELFFGEGSRLTVL.

There are many counts of this clonotype. Just one base apart from a much larger clone, this may be a read error. This chain links TRBV27 with TRBJ2-7; 7 nucleotides line up with TRBD2. This CDR3 is 14 amino acids long. With 6 bases clipped from V and 8 bases from J, the junction kept 13 bases outside the gene matches. CDR1 and CDR2 from the germline V gene are MNHEY and SMNVEV (reference sequence). The chain's CDR3 is CASSEGRDSTQQYF. DNA of the CDR3: TGTGCCAGCAGCGAGGGGAGGGACTCTACGCAGCAGTACTTC.

Ten or more counts support this clonotype. V gene TRBV15 combines with J gene TRBJ1-5; D is unresolved. V was cut by 0 bases and J by 6 bases, with 9 bases left in between. This CDR3 is 14 amino acids long. Per the germline V gene, CDR1 is LNHNV and CDR2 is YYDKDF (reference sequence). The CDR3 spells CATSRELVAQPQHF. The DNA of the CDR3 is TGTGCCACCAGCAGAGAGTTGGTGGCTCAGCCCCAGCATTTT.

The sample holds many counts of this clonotype. The CDR3 sequence is CASSFGTGRRETQYF. The DNA for the CDR3 is TGTGCCAGCAGTTTTGGTACAGGGCGGAGGGAGACCCAGTACTTC. The chain is built from TRBV28 and TRBJ2-5, with D possibly TRBD1 on 6 matching bases. This CDR3 has 15 residues. In germline, CDR1 is MDHEN, CDR2 SYDVKM. V lost 3 bases, J lost 5 bases, and 16 bases lay in between. Based on the CDR3 plus reference TRBV28 and TRBJ2-5, the full variable domain is DVKVTQSSRYLVKRTGEKVFLECVQDMDHENMFWYRQDPGLGLRLIYFSYDVKMKEKGDIPEGYSVSREKKERFSLILESASTNQTSMYLCASSFGTGRRETQYFGPGTRLLVL.

There are many counts of this clonotype. This rearrangement joins TRBV28 to TRBJ1-5, with a possible D match to TRBD1 (6 bases). The J call may be in error: the DNA end matches TRBJ2-3 better. The CDR3 totals 11 residues. Looked up from germline, CDR1 is MDHEN and CDR2 is SYDVKM. The CDR3 sequence is CASSLPGAQYF. CDR3 DNA sequence: TGTGCCAGCAGTTTGCCAGGGGCCCAGTATTTT.

This clonotype was recorded at least ten times. The chain combines TRBV30 with TRBJ2-7, with TRBD2 identical over 12 bases. Germline assignment: CDR1 GTSNPN and CDR2 SVGIG (reference sequence). There are 14 residues in the CDR3. Germline trimming cut 3 bases from V and 5 bases from J; bases unmatched to any gene: 5. DNA for the CDR3: TGTGCCTGGAGCGCTGGACTAGCGGGGAACGAGCAGTACTTC. Translated: CAWSAGLAGNEQYF.

This clonotype has ten or more counts. The chain couples TRBV24-1 to TRBJ2-7, with 7 bases identical to TRBD2. CDR3 size: 13 residues. CDR1 KGHDR and CDR2 SFDVKD come from the germline V gene. Trimming removed 9 bases from V and 1 base from J; junction bases left unmatched: 5. CDR3 in amino acids: CATQREGSYEQYF. The CDR3 bases are TGTGCCACCCAGCGGGAAGGATCCTACGAGCAGTACTTC.

This clonotype was counted at least ten times. The CDR3 DNA sequence: TGTGCCAGCAGCTTATTCGCTAGCGGGATGGAGACCCAGTACTTC. This gives the protein CASSLFASGMETQYF. This chain connects TRBV11-2 to TRBJ2-5; 9 positions match TRBD2. The CDR3 consists of 15 residues. Germline trimming cut 2 bases from V and 5 bases from J; bases unmatched to any gene: 6. The germline V gene has CDR1 SGHAT and CDR2 FQNNGV.

This chain uses TRBV2 with TRBJ2-2; no clear D gene. Germline CDR1 reads SNHLY; CDR2 reads FYNNEI. Trimming stripped 6 bases from V and 0 bases from J, with 11 bases between. The CDR3 has 15 residues. The CDR3 reads CASSVLSANTGELFF. Written as DNA, the CDR3 is TGTGCCAGCAGCGTACTCAGCGCGAACACCGGGGAGCTGTTTTTT.

The sample holds many counts of this clonotype. The chain combines TRBV11-3 with TRBJ2-6; 8 bases match TRBD1. The CDR3 sequence is 19 residues long. CDR1 is SGHNT and CDR2 is YENEEA in the germline V gene. The V and J ends lost 7 bases and 1 base, in that order; junction bases with no gene match: 15. The CDR3 region has the DNA TGTGCCAGCACCCGTATTGGGGGGACAGGCCAATCTGGGGCCAACGTCCTGACTTTC. The encoded protein is CASTRIGGTGQSGANVLTF. Full variable domain (remainder filled in from reference TRBV11-3 and TRBJ2-6): EAGVVQSPRYKIIEKKQPVAFWCNPISGHNTLYWYLQNLGQGPELLIRYENEEAVDDSQLPKDRFSAERLKGVDSTLKIQPAELGDSAVYLCASTRIGGTGQSGANVLTFGAGSRLTVL.

The table lists this clonotype with many counts. At one of its ends the junction is not consistent with the germline gene, which may arise from a read error. CDR3 sequence reads: CASSLHGPPYEQYF. CDR3 sequence (DNA): TGTGCTAGCAGCCTACACGGGCCTCCCTACGAGCAGTACTTC. The chain uses TRBV7-2 and TRBJ2-7, with D unresolved. Per germline, CDR1 SGHTA and CDR2 FQGNSA. The CDR3 sequence is 14 residues long.

At least ten counts were recorded for this clonotype. The rearrangement links TRBV6-2 or TRBV6-3 to TRBJ2-1; D ambiguous. In germline, CDR1 is MNHEY, CDR2 SVGEGT. CDR3 length equals 15 residues. Trimming pared 2 bases from V and 5 bases from J, leaving 13 bases between. CDR3 DNA sequence: TGTGCCAGCAGTTACAGGCGGACCCTTAACAATGAGCAGTTCTTC. Protein product: CASSYRRTLNNEQFF.

This clonotype was recorded many times. The J gene is TRBJ2-2, the V gene TRBV19; D is unresolved. Germline CDR1 LNHDA, CDR2 SQIVND (reference sequence). The V and J ends lost 7 bases and 7 bases respectively, with 16 bases between them. The CDR3 is 14 residues long. The DNA for the CDR3 is TGTGCCAGTACCTGGACCCCCCCGGGCGGGGAGCTGTTTTTT. Its translation is CASTWTPPGGELFF.

This clonotype was counted at least ten times. The chain employs TRBV11-2 and TRBJ1-1; D gene unclear. Trimming pared 4 bases from V and 0 bases from J, leaving 9 bases between. Germline CDR1 reads SGHAT; CDR2 reads FQNNGV. The CDR3 consists of 14 residues. CDR3 protein: CASSSMLMNTEAFF. The CDR3 coding sequence is TGTGCCAGCAGCTCCATGCTGATGAACACTGAAGCTTTCTTT.

There are many counts of this clonotype. V is TRBV6-2 or TRBV6-3 and J is TRBJ1-5; D gene ambiguous. The CDR3 is made up of 17 amino acids. Trimming removed 6 bases from V and 3 bases from J, with 21 bases in between. Looked up from germline, CDR1 is MNHEY and CDR2 is SVGEGT. The CDR3 nucleotides read TGTGCCAGCAGCGAAATTGACACCGGGCCGACCAATCAGCCCCAGCATTTT. This encodes CASSEIDTGPTNQPQHF.

CDR3 nucleotides: TGTGCCAGCCACCCGGGGAGGGACTCGACTAATGAAAAACTGTTTTTT. Translating it yields CASHPGRDSTNEKLFF. The J gene is TRBJ1-4, the V gene TRBV11-2; D is perhaps TRBD1 (5 bases). The ends were cut back, 8 bases at V and 2 bases at J, with 18 bases in the middle. This CDR3 comprises 16 residues. Germline V lookup: CDR1 SGHAT, CDR2 FQNNGV.